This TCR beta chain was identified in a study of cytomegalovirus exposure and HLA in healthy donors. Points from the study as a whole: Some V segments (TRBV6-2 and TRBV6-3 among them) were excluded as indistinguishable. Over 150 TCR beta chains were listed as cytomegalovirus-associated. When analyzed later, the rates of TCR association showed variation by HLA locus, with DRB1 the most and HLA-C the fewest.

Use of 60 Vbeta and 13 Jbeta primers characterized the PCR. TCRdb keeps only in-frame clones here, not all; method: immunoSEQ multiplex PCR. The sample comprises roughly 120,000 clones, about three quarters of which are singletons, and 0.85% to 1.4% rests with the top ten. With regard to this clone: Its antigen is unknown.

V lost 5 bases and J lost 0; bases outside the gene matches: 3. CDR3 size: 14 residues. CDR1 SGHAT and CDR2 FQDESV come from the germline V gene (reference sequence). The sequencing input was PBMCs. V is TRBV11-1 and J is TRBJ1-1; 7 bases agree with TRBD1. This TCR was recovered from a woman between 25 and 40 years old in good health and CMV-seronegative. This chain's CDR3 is CASSPGQMNTEAFF. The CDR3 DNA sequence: TGTGCCAGCAGCCCGGGACAGATGAACACTGAAGCTTTCTTT.